These 31 T cell receptor beta chains originate from one sample sequenced in a study of blood T cell repertoires in COVID-19. Generated by immunoSEQ multiplex PCR, the TCRdb table keeps only in-frame clones and is missing some. The table includes tens of thousands of clones, approximately 84% detected once. Material for sequencing was peripheral blood. The receptors stem from a woman aged 55-70 years with acute or convalescent COVID-19.

The CDR3 sequence is CASSYSPSGVPREQFF. In DNA form, the CDR3 reads TGTGCCAGCAGTTACTCTCCTAGCGGGGTGCCGAGGGAGCAGTTCTTC. The chain recombines TRBV6-6 with TRBJ2-1, with 9 bases lining up with TRBD2. The CDR3 covers 16 residues. V lost 0 bases to trimming and J lost 10 bases; unmatched junction nucleotides: 10. Germline CDR1 is MNHNY and CDR2 is SVGAGI (reference sequence).

The V call is TRBV30, the J call TRBJ1-3, with D perhaps TRBD1 (5 bases). Germline values: CDR1 GTSNPN, CDR2 SVGIG (reference sequence). The CDR3 has 12 residues. V was shortened by 8 bases and J by 3 bases, with 11 bases between the two germline ends. The CDR3 nucleotides are TGTGCCGTGGGGCCGGGTGGAAACACCATATATTTT. Residues: CAVGPGGNTIYF.

This chain joins TRBV19 and TRBJ1-2; perhaps TRBD1 as D (5 bases). V was pared by 3 bases and J by 6 bases, with 11 bases between. The CDR3 spans 13 residues. Germline CDR1 and CDR2: LNHDA and SQIVND (reference sequence). The CDR3 here is CASSIRGTDGYTF. CDR3 DNA sequence: TGTGCCAGTAGTATCCGGGGGACCGATGGCTACACCTTC.

V gene TRBV27 combines with J gene TRBJ2-7, with a tentative D call TRBD2 (5 bases). Per the germline V gene, CDR1 is MNHEY and CDR2 is SMNVEV (reference sequence). This CDR3 has 14 residues. Trimming removed 3 bases at V and 3 bases at J, with 12 bases between. Written as DNA, the CDR3 is TGTGCCAGCAGTTTCACGGGGTCAAGCTACGAGCAGTACTTC. Protein sequence: CASSFTGSSYEQYF.

The chain joins TRBV21-1 to TRBJ2-7; the listed D gene, TRBD1, was not tested against the DNA. TRBV21-1 is tagged as a pseudogene. This CDR3 contains 13 residues. The CDR3 sequence is CASSKENNHEQYF. CDR3 sequence (DNA): TGTGCCAGCAGCAAAGAAAACAACCACGAGCAGTACTTC.

The rearrangement links TRBV18 to TRBJ1-1; D gene uncertain. CDR1 KGHSH and CDR2 LQKENI come from the germline V gene. The CDR3 runs 16 residues. V was trimmed by 0 bases and J by 1 base, leaving 12 bases between them. CDR3 sequence (DNA): TGTGCCAGCTCACCACCACATCTGGGGAGGAACACTGAAGCTTTCTTT. Translated: CASSPPHLGRNTEAFF.

The gene calls are TRBV4-1 and TRBJ2-3; 7 bases match TRBD1. The V and J ends lost 5 bases and 3 bases, in that order; junction bases with no gene match: 5. CDR1 is MGHRA and CDR2 is YSYEKL in the germline V gene. The CDR3 consists of 14 residues. CDR3: CASSFGTVTDTQYF. The CDR3 region has the DNA TGCGCCAGCAGCTTCGGGACAGTAACAGATACGCAGTATTTT.

This clone has just one count. The chain links TRBV7-2 to TRBJ1-2; D is unresolved. Germline-derived CDR1 and CDR2 are SGHTA and FQGNSA. The V end lost 1 base, the J end lost 2 bases, and 8 bases lay between the germline ends. The CDR3 is made up of 14 amino acids. The chain's CDR3 is CASSLEPWNYGYTF. For the CDR3, the DNA is TGTGCCAGCAGCTTAGAGCCGTGGAACTATGGCTACACCTTC.

This sequence joins TRBV5-4 and TRBJ2-1; D is possibly TRBD2 (7 bases). The V end lost 4 bases, the J end lost 3 bases, and 14 bases lay between the germline ends. This CDR3 has 15 residues. Germline V gene data show CDR1 as SGHNT and CDR2 as YYREEE (reference sequence). DNA for the CDR3: TGTGCCAGCAGCCCCCGGGGGGCCGGCTACAATGAGCAGTTCTTC. As protein: CASSPRGAGYNEQFF. The full variable domain, in which reference TRBV5-4 and TRBJ2-1 provide the parts outside the CDR3, is ETGVTQSPTHLIKTRGQQVTLRCSSQSGHNTVSWYQQALGQGPQFIFQYYREEENGRGNFPPRFSGLQFPNYSSELNVNALELDDSALYLCASSPRGAGYNEQFFGPGTRLTVL.

This clone was recorded once. The rearrangement uses TRBV5-6 and TRBJ2-7; 7 nucleotides match TRBD1. Trimming cost V 4 bases and J 5 bases; bases outside gene matches: 15. CDR3 length equals 16 residues. Germline CDR1 reads SGHDT; CDR2 reads YYEEEE. As DNA, the CDR3 is TGTGCCAGCAGCATCCGGGACAGAATTTTTGCCAACGAGCAGTACTTC. It encodes CASSIRDRIFANEQYF.

The chain joins TRBV21-1 to TRBJ2-6; TRBD1 was called by the table and not checked on the DNA. TRBV21-1 constitutes a pseudogene. The CDR3 is 19 residues long. The DNA of the CDR3 is TGTGCCAGCAGCAAAGGAGGTCCAGGGCCCCACTCTGGGGCCAACGTCCTGACTTTC. This encodes CASSKGGPGPHSGANVLTF.

J is TRBJ1-1 and V is TRBV29-1; 7 bases fit TRBD1. The J segment lost 2 bases and the V segment lost 5 bases, leaving 5 bases of the junction unmatched. The V gene's germline CDR1 is SQVTM and CDR2 ANQGSEA. CDR3 length: 13 amino acids. CDR3 DNA sequence: TGCAGCGTTTGGACAGGAAAAAACACTGAAGCTTTCTTT. As protein: CSVWTGKNTEAFF.

The genes are TRBV4-1 and TRBJ1-1; perhaps TRBD1 as D (6 bases). V was cut by 4 bases and J by 0 bases, with 21 bases left in between. This CDR3 is 18 amino acids long. Germline values: CDR1 MGHRA, CDR2 YSYEKL. CDR3 sequence (DNA): TGCGCCAGCAGCCGGCAATTCATGGGGGGGCCAGTGAACACTGAAGCTTTCTTT. Protein sequence: CASSRQFMGGPVNTEAFF.

The J gene is TRBJ2-5, the V gene TRBV10-3, with 10 bases aligning to TRBD2. The ends lost 5 bases at V and 3 bases at J; junction bases unmatched: 3. This CDR3 region has 14 residues. The germline gives CDR1 ENHRY, CDR2 SYGVKD. CDR3 residues: CAISPTSGEETQYF. CDR3 sequence (DNA): TGTGCCATCAGTCCCACTAGCGGGGAAGAGACCCAGTACTTC.

This clone has at least ten counts. Other nucleotide sequences from this sample produce the same CDR3. The rearrangement joins TRBV27 to TRBJ1-1; D may be TRBD1 (6 bases). V was trimmed by 6 bases and J by 1 base, leaving 9 bases between them. Germline loops: CDR1 MNHEY, CDR2 SMNVEV (reference sequence). The CDR3 loop spans 13 amino acids. CDR3 amino acids: CASSPTGNTEAFF. CDR3 DNA sequence: TGTGCCAGCAGCCCGACAGGGAACACTGAAGCTTTCTTT.

The CDR3 DNA sequence: TGCGCCAGCAGCTTATTAACAGGGGTCAGCGCTGAAGCTTTCTTT. This sequence encodes CASSLLTGVSAEAFF. The chain joins TRBV5-1 to TRBJ1-1; 7 positions agree with TRBD1. The CDR3 is 15 amino acids. With V trimmed by 2 bases and J by 6 bases, 10 bases remained unmatched. Germline lookup yields CDR1 SGHRS and CDR2 YFSETQ. Full variable domain (outside the CDR3, taken from reference TRBV5-1 and TRBJ1-1): KAGVTQTPRYLIKTRGQQVTLSCSPISGHRSVSWYQQTPGQGLQFLFEYFSETQRNKGNFPGRFSGRQFSNSRSEMNVSTLELGDSALYLCASSLLTGVSAEAFFGQGTRLTVV.

The rearrangement joins TRBV18 to TRBJ2-1; 9 bases agree with TRBD1. From germline, CDR1 is KGHSH and CDR2 LQKENI. V shed 7 bases, J shed 4 bases, and the junction held 8 bases outside the gene matches. This CDR3 has 15 residues. The chain's CDR3 is CASFPAGTGYNEQFF. The CDR3 DNA is TGTGCCAGCTTCCCTGCCGGGACAGGGTACAATGAGCAGTTCTTC.

The chain is built from TRBV10-1 and TRBJ2-7; 12 bases align to TRBD1. CDR3 length: 14 residues. Unmatched junction bases numbered 5, after V lost 6 bases and J lost 5 bases. Per germline, CDR1 WNHNN and CDR2 SYGVQD (reference sequence). The chain's CDR3 is CASRPGQGAHEQYF. CDR3 DNA: TGCGCCAGCAGACCGGGACAGGGGGCCCACGAGCAGTACTTC.

V and J are TRBV4-2 and TRBJ2-1, with 8 nucleotides matching TRBD2. CDR1 is LGHNA, CDR2 YNFKEQ, per germline. J lost 2 bases, V lost 0 bases, and 12 bases had no gene match. The CDR3 loop spans 19 amino acids. The CDR3 sequence is CASSQDPRRGGGTYNEQFF. For the CDR3, the DNA is TGTGCCAGCAGCCAAGACCCCCGGCGTGGCGGGGGGACCTACAATGAGCAGTTCTTC.

The chain joins TRBV24-1 to TRBJ1-2; 7 bases line up with TRBD1. With 1 base clipped from V and 7 bases from J, the junction kept 2 bases outside the gene matches. Germline lookup yields CDR1 KGHDR and CDR2 SFDVKD. This CDR3 is 13 amino acids long. The DNA of the CDR3 is TGTGCCACCAGTGATTTTGCAGGGGGTGGCTACACCTTC. Its translation: CATSDFAGGGYTF.

The chain carries TRBV2 and TRBJ1-2, with D possibly TRBD1 on 5 matching bases. Trimming pared 0 bases from V and 7 bases from J, leaving 15 bases between. CDR1 is SNHLY, CDR2 FYNNEI, per germline. The CDR3 has 15 amino acids. The CDR3 reads CASSEAGGAGGGYTF. The CDR3 region has the DNA TGTGCCAGCAGTGAAGCTGGTGGAGCGGGGGGTGGCTACACCTTC.

The V call is TRBV6-5, the J call TRBJ2-5; D not certain. Looked up from germline, CDR1 is MNHEY and CDR2 is SVGAGI. CDR3 size: 12 residues. Deletions cut 8 bases from V and 3 bases from J, with 10 bases between. CDR3 bases: TGTGCCAGCCGTCACAGAGAAGAGACCCAGTACTTC. It codes for CASRHREETQYF.

The table lists this clone with a few counts. The chain couples TRBV29-1 to TRBJ2-7; 7 nucleotides align to TRBD1. Germline V lookup: CDR1 SQVTM, CDR2 ANQGSEA. CDR3 length: 12 amino acids. With 6 bases clipped from V and 5 bases from J, the junction kept 7 bases outside the gene matches. CDR3 sequence: CSVRGQWDEQYF. CDR3 nucleotides: TGCAGCGTAAGGGGGCAATGGGACGAGCAGTACTTC.

The rearrangement uses TRBV6-5 and TRBJ2-7; D might be TRBD2 (5 bases). Germline V gene lookup returns CDR1 MNHEY and CDR2 SVGAGI. V was cut by 1 base and J by 6 bases, with 16 bases left in between. The CDR3 has 15 residues. CDR3: CASSYYWEPGVEQYF. The CDR3 coding sequence is TGTGCCAGCAGTTACTACTGGGAGCCGGGCGTCGAGCAGTACTTC.

The CDR3 region is CAIRRTSGEETQYF. DNA of the CDR3: TGTGCCATCAGGAGGACTAGCGGGGAAGAGACCCAGTACTTC. V and J are TRBV10-3 and TRBJ2-5, with 12 bases matching TRBD2. The CDR3 extends over 14 amino acids. V lost 6 bases, J lost 3 bases, and 2 bases stayed unmatched. The V gene's germline CDR1 is ENHRY and CDR2 SYGVKD.

The genes are TRBV5-4 and TRBJ2-3; maybe TRBD1 (6 bases). This CDR3 region has 14 residues. CDR1 is SGHNT, CDR2 YYREEE, per germline (reference sequence). Trimming cost V 6 bases and J 3 bases, with 14 bases left between them. The CDR3 here is CASTSGTQTDTQYF. For the CDR3, the DNA is TGTGCCAGCACCTCGGGGACACAAACAGATACGCAGTATTTT.

The chain links TRBV5-1 to TRBJ2-1, with 7 bases aligning to TRBD2. Germline CDR1 SGHRS, CDR2 YFSETQ. Unmatched junction bases numbered 0, after V lost 4 bases and J lost 2 bases. The CDR3 spans 13 residues. CDR3 sequence: CASSGGAYNEQFF. CDR3 nucleotides: TGCGCCAGCAGCGGGGGGGCCTACAATGAGCAGTTCTTC. Based on the CDR3 plus reference TRBV5-1 and TRBJ2-1, the full variable domain is KAGVTQTPRYLIKTRGQQVTLSCSPISGHRSVSWYQQTPGQGLQFLFEYFSETQRNKGNFPGRFSGRQFSNSRSEMNVSTLELGDSALYLCASSGGAYNEQFFGPGTRLTVL.

This chain uses TRBV29-1 with TRBJ2-2; 8 nucleotides agree with TRBD1. Trimming removed 6 bases from V and 1 base from J; junction bases left unmatched: 4. The length of the CDR3 is 14 residues. Looked up from germline, CDR1 is SQVTM and CDR2 is ANQGSEA. The CDR3: CSVRDRMNTGELFF. The CDR3 DNA reads TGCAGCGTACGGGACAGGATGAACACCGGGGAGCTGTTTTTT.

The rearrangement links TRBV19 to TRBJ2-7; the match to TRBD1 covers 8 bases. Germline loops: CDR1 LNHDA, CDR2 SQIVND (reference sequence). The V gene end was trimmed by 8 bases and the J gene end by 6 bases; junction bases not matched to a gene: 6. The CDR3 extends over 12 amino acids. As DNA, the CDR3 is TGTGCCAGTGGGCAGGGGGCGATCGAGCAGTACTTC. This translates into CASGQGAIEQYF. Full variable domain (rest looked up from reference TRBV19 and TRBJ2-7): DGGITQSPKYLFRKEGQNVTLSCEQNLNHDAMYWYRQDPGQGLRLIYYSQIVNDFQKGDIAEGYSVSREKKESFPLTVTSAQKNPTAFYLCASGQGAIEQYFGPGTRLTVT.

The chain couples TRBV13 to TRBJ2-4; TRBD1 matches 10 bases. The germline V gene has CDR1 PRHDT and CDR2 FYEKMQ (reference sequence). V lost 1 base and J lost 0; bases outside the gene matches: 9. The CDR3 totals 19 residues. CDR3 DNA sequence: TGTGCCAGCAGCTTAGTAACCGGGACAGGGGAGAAAGCCAAAAACATTCAGTACTTC. As protein: CASSLVTGTGEKAKNIQYF.

The chain is built from TRBV7-2 and TRBJ2-1; 9 bases match TRBD1. The CDR3 loop spans 17 amino acids. Germline V gives CDR1 SGHTA, CDR2 FQGNSA. Losses at the gene ends were 4 bases for V and 6 bases for J; bases not matched to a gene: 13. CDR3 residues: CASSYLPGTGPFNEQFF. The CDR3, as DNA: TGTGCCAGCAGCTACTTACCCGGGACAGGGCCCTTCAATGAGCAGTTCTTC.